This T cell receptor (beta chain) was found in a study of T-cell reconstitution after alpha-beta-depleted transplantation in children. Trimming removed 8 bases from V and 0 bases from J, with 5 bases in between. Germline V gene data show CDR1 as SGHRS and CDR2 as YFSETQ. The CDR3 length is 11 residues. Unique molecular identifiers featured in how the TCRbeta library was prepared. One entry per CDR3 protein results from TCRdb running MiXCR on the PCR reads. This sample yields about 600,000 distinct CDR3 sequences, of which about 10% are seen a single time; about 4.2% belongs to the top ten. This clonotype came up a few times.

This sequence originates from a human donor who donated a stem cell graft to a child with acute myeloid leukemia. The chain combines TRBV5-1 with TRBJ2-5; D uncertain. The material was PBMCs from the stem cell graft donor, obtained from the stem cell graft. CDR3 nucleotides: TGCGCCAGGGAAGACCAAGAGACCCAGTACTTC. The encoded protein is CAREDQETQYF.